Listed below are T cell receptor beta chains from one sample, sequenced in a study of blood T cell repertoires in COVID-19. Sequencing was performed with immunoSEQ multiplex PCR; in TCRdb, only in-frame clones are kept and a portion is missing. The sample includes 180,000 or so clones, around 83% seen only once; the top ten take 7% to 8%. Sequenced: peripheral blood. All receptors come from a woman of 80 years or more in a cohort sampled during active or convalescent COVID-19. The CDR3 runs from the conserved cysteine through the conserved F or W. Each record gives: J gene, clone size, D gene, V gene, CDR3 DNA, CDR3 protein. A D gene is named only where the DNA matches it firmly. Only some rows state a clone size, as once, few, many or a class for expanded clones.

TRBJ2-2,-,TRBD2,TRBV5-6,TGTGCCAGCAGCGGAACCGGGACTACCATCACCGGGGAGCTGTTTTTT,CASSGTGTTITGELFF
TRBJ1-5,-,TRBD1,TRBV6-6,TGTGCCAGCAGCCCCTCCGGGACAGGGGGTCAGCCCCAGCATTTT,CASSPSGTGGQPQHF
TRBJ1-1,-,-,TRBV12-3/TRBV12-4,TGTGCCAGCAGTACCCTAGGGAACACTGAAGCTTTCTTT,CASSTLGNTEAFF
TRBJ1-4,-,-,TRBV4-1,TGCGCCAGCAGCCGCCACTCGCAGGGGACAACTAATGAAAAACTGTTTTTT,CASSRHSQGTTNEKLFF
TRBJ2-2,-,TRBD2,TRBV4-1,TGCGCCAGCAGCCAACTAACTAGCGGAAAAAACACCGGGGAGCTGTTTTTT,CASSQLTSGKNTGELFF
TRBJ1-1,-,-,TRBV6-4,TGTGCCAGCAGGGCAGGGCCGAACACTGAAGCTTTCTTT,CASRAGPNTEAFF
TRBJ1-5,-,-,TRBV11-2,TGTGCCAGCAGCCCCAGCGGGGAAAATCAGCCCCAGCATTTT,CASSPSGENQPQHF
TRBJ2-5,once,-,TRBV27,TGTGCCAGCAGTCCAGGACTTCCTGGGGAGACCCAGTACTTC,CASSPGLPGETQYF
TRBJ2-3,-,-,TRBV5-4,TGTGCCAGCAGCTTGACTAGTAGGGGCACAGATACGCAGTATTTT,CASSLTSRGTDTQYF
TRBJ2-5,-,-,TRBV5-1,TGCGCCAGCAGCTTGAGTGACCCAAGGGAGGAGACCCAGTACTTC,CASSLSDPREETQYF
TRBJ2-7,-,-,TRBV7-2,TGTGCCAGCAGCCTGGAACAGGGTTTCTACGAGCAGTACTTC,CASSLEQGFYEQYF
TRBJ2-5,-,TRBD2,TRBV7-9,TGTGCCAGCAGCTTAGGGAGCGCGGGGGGAGAGACCCAGTACTTC,CASSLGSAGGETQYF
TRBJ1-2,-,-,TRBV5-1,TGCGCCAGCAGCTTGGACGGGGGGCCGGGGGGCTACACCTTC,CASSLDGGPGGYTF
TRBJ2-5,-,-,TRBV19,TGTGCCAGTAGTATTAGCCAGACGCGGGAGACCCAGTACTTC,CASSISQTRETQYF
TRBJ2-7,few,-,TRBV5-1,TGCGCCAGCAGCTTGGGTAGGCTTGGAGACGAGCAGTACTTC,CASSLGRLGDEQYF
TRBJ1-2,-,TRBD1,TRBV27,TGTGCCAGCAGACCGACAGGGCCCCATGGCTACACCTTC,CASRPTGPHGYTF
TRBJ2-5,-,-,TRBV9,TGTGCCAGCAGCCCCGGACTGTTCCAAGAGACCCAGTACTTC,CASSPGLFQETQYF
TRBJ2-7,once,-,TRBV7-2,TGTGCCAGCAGCACACAGGGGGGGAGCTCCTACGAGCAGTACTTC,CASSTQGGSSYEQYF
TRBJ2-1,-,TRBD2,TRBV10-3,TGTGCCATCAGTGATATAGCGGGGGCCAATGAGCAGTTCTTC,CAISDIAGANEQFF
TRBJ1-5,-,-,TRBV5-1,TGCGCCAGCAGCTGGGACTCGGGCGCGAATCAGCCCCAGCATTTT,CASSWDSGANQPQHF
TRBJ2-1,-,TRBD2,TRBV9,TGTGCCAGCAGCGGCTCAACTAGCGGAGGGGTCTATGAGCAGTTCTTC,CASSGSTSGGVYEQFF
TRBJ1-5,-,TRBD1,TRBV7-2,TGTGCCAGCAGCTACTCCCGGACAGGTAGCTATCAGCCCCAGCATTTT,CASSYSRTGSYQPQHF
TRBJ2-7,-,TRBD1,TRBV5-8,TGTGCCAGCAGCCTCGGGACAGGGTATTCGGAGCAGTACTTC,CASSLGTGYSEQYF
TRBJ1-3,once,TRBD1,TRBV10-3,TGTGCCATCAGCGGCCCGGACAGGGCTGGAAACACCATATATTTT,CAISGPDRAGNTIYF
TRBJ2-5,-,-,TRBV11-2,TGTGCCAGCAGCTTAGATCCGACAGGAGAGACCCAGTACTTC,CASSLDPTGETQYF
TRBJ1-4,-,-,TRBV29-1,TGCAGCGTTAACAGCCCCGGAGAAAAACTGTTTTTT,CSVNSPGEKLFF
TRBJ2-5,-,-,TRBV6-2/TRBV6-3,TGTGCCAGCAGCTCCACAGGGCGAGAGACCCAGTACTTC,CASSSTGRETQYF
TRBJ1-4,-,TRBD1,TRBV19,TGTGCCAGTACCCCGGGACAGGGTTCCCCAACTAATGAAAAACTGTTTTTT,CASTPGQGSPTNEKLFF
TRBJ1-5,-,-,TRBV4-1,TGCGCCAGCAGCCTGAAGGACAGCAGCAACAATCAGCCCCAGCATTTT,CASSLKDSSNNQPQHF
TRBJ1-1,-,-,TRBV29-1,TGCAGCGTTGAAGTGGGACAGAACACTGAAGCTTTCTTT,CSVEVGQNTEAFF
TRBJ2-5,-,TRBD1,TRBV5-4,TGTGCCAGCAGCTTGGTAGGGGACAGGGCCCAACACTTC,CASSLVGDRAQHF
TRBJ1-3,-,-,TRBV19,TGTGCCAGTACCCCGCCGGGTGCTCCGGGAAACACCATATATTTT,CASTPPGAPGNTIYF
TRBJ1-2,-,-,TRBV5-1,TGCGCCAGCAGCTCCGACACCCGAGGGGGCTACACCTTC,CASSSDTRGGYTF
TRBJ2-1,-,TRBD2,TRBV11-2,TGTGCCAGCAGCTTCTCGAGACTAGCGGGGTTCGCCTCCTACAATGAGCAGTTCTTC,CASSFSRLAGFASYNEQFF
TRBJ2-3,-,-,TRBV4-2,TGTGCCAGCAGCCAAGGAGAGGCAGATACGCAGTATTTT,CASSQGEADTQYF
TRBJ1-4,-,-,TRBV19,TGTGCCAGTAGAGATCGGGGGGCAACTAATGAAAAACTGTTTTTT,CASRDRGATNEKLFF
TRBJ2-1,-,TRBD2,TRBV24-1,TGTGCCACCAGTGATAGAAGACTAGCTCGGGGGTATGAGCAGTTCTTC,CATSDRRLARGYEQFF
TRBJ1-1,-,-,TRBV6-5,TGTGCGTTACAGATGAACACTGAAGCTTTCTTT,CALQMNTEAFF
TRBJ2-3,medium-sized,-,TRBV15,TGTGCCACCAGCAGGGGGTTTGGAGCGGGCACCAGCACAGATACGCAGTATTTT,CATSRGFGAGTSTDTQYF
TRBJ2-3,-,-,TRBV3-1/TRBV3-2,TGTGCCAGCAGCCAAGATAGGGGCTACCTGCTGAGCACAGATACGCAGTATTTT,CASSQDRGYLLSTDTQYF
TRBJ2-1,-,-,TRBV4-3,TGCGCCAGCAGCGAACTCGGGACAACCTACAATGAGCAGTTCTTC,CASSELGTTYNEQFF
TRBJ2-3,-,TRBD1,TRBV28,TGTGCCAGCAGTGAAAGGACAGGAATAGCAGATACGCAGTATTTT,CASSERTGIADTQYF
TRBJ2-3,-,-,TRBV7-9,TGTGCCAGCAGCTTAACCGTTCGGACAGATACGCAGTATTTT,CASSLTVRTDTQYF
TRBJ1-4,-,-,TRBV30,TGTGCCTGGAGTAGTGGGCAGGCTAATGAAAAACTGTTTTTT,CAWSSGQANEKLFF
TRBJ2-5,once,-,TRBV15,TGTGCCACCAAGAGAGTACTAGAGTATCAAGAGACCCAGTACTTC,CATKRVLEYQETQYF
TRBJ2-3,-,TRBD2,TRBV29-1,TGCAGCGTTGCAGGTGTAGCGGGAGAGCGACCTAGCACAGATACGCAGTATTTT,CSVAGVAGERPSTDTQYF
TRBJ1-5,-,-,TRBV30,TGTGCCTGGAACGGGGGTTCGGGTCAGCCCCAGCATTTT,CAWNGGSGQPQHF
TRBJ2-1,-,TRBD2,TRBV6-5,TGTGCCAGCAGTTACCTAGCGGGGGATGAGCAGTTCTTC,CASSYLAGDEQFF
TRBJ1-2,-,TRBD1,TRBV6-4,TGTGCCAGCAGTGACTCCACCTCAGGGGGCTCCTATGGCTACACCTTC,CASSDSTSGGSYGYTF